Following are 2 T cell receptor beta chains from one sample sequenced in a study of identical twins. TCRdb used MiXCR to reprocess the 5' RACE reads, holding one entry per CDR3 protein. Of 540,000 or so distinct CDR3 sequences listed, 20% to 25% are singletons. These same data were also listed under a study on yellow fever vaccine responses in identical twins.

Sequences were obtained from CD4+ T cells sorted from blood. These TCRs come from a woman aged 18 to 35 in good health.

This clonotype was counted a few times. The chain carries TRBV5-1 and TRBJ2-3, with D perhaps TRBD1 (7 bases). The germline CDR1 and CDR2 sequences are SGHRS and YFSETQ. Trimming removed 4 bases at V and 0 bases at J, with 9 bases between. The CDR3 runs to 14 residues. CDR3 region: CASSAGQSTDTQYF. The CDR3 DNA sequence: TGCGCCAGCAGCGCGGGACAGAGCACAGATACGCAGTATTTT.

In nucleotides, the CDR3 is TGCAGTGCTATGAGACCCCGAGGGATGCAGTATTTT. Protein sequence: CSAMRPRGMQYF. This chain joins TRBV20-1 and TRBJ2-3; possibly TRBD2 for D (5 bases). The CDR3 has 12 amino acids. The V end was cut by 4 bases, the J end by 11 bases, with 16 bases between. Germline CDR1 DFQATT, CDR2 SNEGSKA (reference sequence).